This T cell receptor (beta chain) was recorded in a study of cytomegalovirus exposure and HLA in healthy donors. A multiplex PCR was run with 60 Vbeta primers and 13 Jbeta primers. Libraries were prepared by immunoSEQ multiplex PCR; TCRdb keeps only in-frame clonotypes and omits some of them. The sample has some 150,000 clones, about 85% seen once. Germline V gene lookup returns CDR1 SGDLS and CDR2 YYNGEE. Losses at the gene ends were 3 bases for V and 2 bases for J; bases not matched to a gene: 4. This CDR3 has 16 residues. A remark on this clone: Its specificity is not known.

Study-level points and caveats: HLA alleles were associated with 15,000 to 20,000 TCR beta sequences in a later analysis at 0.05 false discovery rate. Excluded were some V segments that proved indistinguishable, including TRBV6-2 and TRBV6-3.

The donors, nominally healthy at sampling, likely had unrecorded immune exposures. The source of this sequence is a boy aged 2 to 9 in good health and CMV-seronegative. Sequencing input: PBMCs. The V gene is TRBV9, the J gene TRBJ1-6; 8 nucleotides agree with TRBD1. This chain's CDR3 is CASSALQGAYNSPLHF. The CDR3 DNA reads as TGTGCCAGCAGCGCTCTACAGGGGGCCTATAATTCACCCCTCCACTTT.